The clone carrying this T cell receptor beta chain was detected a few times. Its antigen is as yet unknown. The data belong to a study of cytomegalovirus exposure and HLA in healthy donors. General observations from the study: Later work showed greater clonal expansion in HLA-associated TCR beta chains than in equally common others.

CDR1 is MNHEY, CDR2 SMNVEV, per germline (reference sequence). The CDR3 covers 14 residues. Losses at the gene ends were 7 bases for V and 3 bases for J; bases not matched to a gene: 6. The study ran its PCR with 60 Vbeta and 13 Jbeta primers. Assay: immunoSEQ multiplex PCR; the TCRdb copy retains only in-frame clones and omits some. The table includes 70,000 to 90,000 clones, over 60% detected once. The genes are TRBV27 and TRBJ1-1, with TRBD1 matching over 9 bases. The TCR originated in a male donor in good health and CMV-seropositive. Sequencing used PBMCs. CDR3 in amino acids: CASTPQGADTEAFF. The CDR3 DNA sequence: TGTGCCAGCACCCCACAGGGGGCGGACACTGAAGCTTTCTTT.